This TCR beta chain is drawn from a study of identical twins. As concerns this clonotype: The antigen is not known.

Template switching added a universal primer binding site, and final cDNA carried unique molecular identifiers. TCRdb reprocessed the 5' RACE reads with MiXCR, giving one entry per CDR3 protein. The data contain 400,000 to 500,000 distinct CDR3 sequences, approximately 17% of them singletons. Study-wide results and limits: Models, which agreed with sharing between unrelated individuals, nonetheless underestimated the out-of-frame TCR alpha sharing seen in monozygotic twins. Cord blood beta clonotypes present at high abundance carried fewer insertions; no such pattern appeared in memory repertoires. Excess sharing between twins was weaker in beta out-of-frame sequences.

V was cut by 4 bases and J by 0 bases, with 11 bases left in between. Germline CDR1 is SGHRS and CDR2 is YFSETQ. The CDR3 has 14 residues. This TCR was recovered from a man over 45 in good health. Sequences were obtained from naive T cells sorted from blood. The gene calls are TRBV5-1 and TRBJ2-7; possibly TRBD1 for D (5 bases). In nucleotides, the CDR3 is TGCGCCAGCAGCAAGGGGATCGACTCCTACGAGCAGTACTTC. Its translation is CASSKGIDSYEQYF.